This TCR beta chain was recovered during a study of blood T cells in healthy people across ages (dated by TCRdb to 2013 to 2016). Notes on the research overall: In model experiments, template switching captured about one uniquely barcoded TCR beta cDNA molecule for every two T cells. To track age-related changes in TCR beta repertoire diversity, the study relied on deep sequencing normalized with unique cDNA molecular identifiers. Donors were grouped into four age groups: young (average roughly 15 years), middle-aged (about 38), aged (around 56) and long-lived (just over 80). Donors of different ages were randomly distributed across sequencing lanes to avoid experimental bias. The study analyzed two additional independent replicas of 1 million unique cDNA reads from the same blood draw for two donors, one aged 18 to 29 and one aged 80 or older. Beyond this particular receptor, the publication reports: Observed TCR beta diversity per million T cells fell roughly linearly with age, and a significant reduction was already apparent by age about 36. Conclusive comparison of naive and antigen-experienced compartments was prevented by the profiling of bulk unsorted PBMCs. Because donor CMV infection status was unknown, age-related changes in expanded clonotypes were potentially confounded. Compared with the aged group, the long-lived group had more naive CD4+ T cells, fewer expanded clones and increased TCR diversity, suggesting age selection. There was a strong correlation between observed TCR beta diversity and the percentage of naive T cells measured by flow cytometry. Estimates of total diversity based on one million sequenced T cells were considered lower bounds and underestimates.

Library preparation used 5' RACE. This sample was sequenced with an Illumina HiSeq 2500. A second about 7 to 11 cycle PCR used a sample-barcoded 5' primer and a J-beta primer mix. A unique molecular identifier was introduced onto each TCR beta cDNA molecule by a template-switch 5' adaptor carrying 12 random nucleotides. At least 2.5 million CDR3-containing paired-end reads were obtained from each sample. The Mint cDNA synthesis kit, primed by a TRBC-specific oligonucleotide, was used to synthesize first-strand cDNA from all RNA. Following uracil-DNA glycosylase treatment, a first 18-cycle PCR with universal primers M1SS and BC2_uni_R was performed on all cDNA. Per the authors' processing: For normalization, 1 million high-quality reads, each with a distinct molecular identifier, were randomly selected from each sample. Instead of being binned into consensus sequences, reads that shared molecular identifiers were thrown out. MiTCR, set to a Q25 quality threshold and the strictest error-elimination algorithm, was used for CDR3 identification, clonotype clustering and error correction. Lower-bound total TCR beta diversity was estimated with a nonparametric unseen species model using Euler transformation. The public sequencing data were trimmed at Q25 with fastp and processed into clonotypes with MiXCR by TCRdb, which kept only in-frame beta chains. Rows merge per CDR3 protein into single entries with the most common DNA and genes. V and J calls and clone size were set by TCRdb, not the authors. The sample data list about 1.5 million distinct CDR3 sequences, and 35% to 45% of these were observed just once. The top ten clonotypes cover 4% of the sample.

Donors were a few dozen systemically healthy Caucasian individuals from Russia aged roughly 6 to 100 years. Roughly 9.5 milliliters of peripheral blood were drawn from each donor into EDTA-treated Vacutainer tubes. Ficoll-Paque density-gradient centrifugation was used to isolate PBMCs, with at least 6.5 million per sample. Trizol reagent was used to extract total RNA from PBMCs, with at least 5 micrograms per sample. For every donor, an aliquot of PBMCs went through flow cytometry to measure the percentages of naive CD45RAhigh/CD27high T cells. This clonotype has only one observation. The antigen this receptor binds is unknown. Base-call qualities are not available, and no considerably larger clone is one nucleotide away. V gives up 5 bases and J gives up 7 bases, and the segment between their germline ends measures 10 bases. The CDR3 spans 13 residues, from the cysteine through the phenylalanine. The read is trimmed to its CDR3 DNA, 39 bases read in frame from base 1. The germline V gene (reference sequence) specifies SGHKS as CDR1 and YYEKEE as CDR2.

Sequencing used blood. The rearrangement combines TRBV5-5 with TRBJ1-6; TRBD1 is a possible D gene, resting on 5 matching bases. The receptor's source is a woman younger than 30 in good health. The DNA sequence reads TGTGCCAGCAGTGGGGGAAAAAATTCACCCCTCCACTTT. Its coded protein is CASSGGKNSPLHF.